This T cell receptor beta chain was sequenced in a study of radiotherapy plus CTLA-4 blockade in lung cancer. This CDR3 has 15 amino acids. From germline, CDR1 is MNHEY and CDR2 SVGAGI. The ends were cut back, 1 base at V and 3 bases at J, with 12 bases in the middle. TCRdb's copy holds only in-frame clones and misses some; the assay was immunoSEQ multiplex PCR. The sample holds approximately 44,000 clones, 76% seen once. J is TRBJ1-1 and V is TRBV6-5, with D unclear. This sample comprised peripheral blood, obtained from a patient treated with radiotherapy plus ipilimumab. The clonotype was recovered from a human donor with non-small cell lung cancer who had stable disease on radiotherapy plus ipilimumab. The CDR3 DNA reads as TGTGCCAGCAGTTACTACCTGATCGGGCACACTGAAGCTTTCTTT. As protein: CASSYYLIGHTEAFF.